The TCR beta chain described here comes from a study of blood T cell repertoires in COVID-19. Study-wide context: From T cells, B-cell-depleted T cells, or PBMCs came the material, which was cDNA or gDNA.

Produced via immunoSEQ multiplex PCR; TCRdb's table is partial and in-frame only. The table records about 230,000 clones, 85% to 90% of them present only once. Germline CDR1 reads SGDLS; CDR2 reads YYNGEE. The CDR3 runs to 14 residues. The ends were cut back, 0 bases at V and 0 bases at J, with 7 bases in the middle. Remarks on this clone: Other nucleotide sequences in the sample specify the same CDR3.

This chain connects TRBV9 to TRBJ2-7; D is uncertain. Source material: peripheral blood. The receptor was derived from a man between 45 and 60 years old with COVID-19, enrolled during active disease. The CDR3 DNA reads TGTGCCAGCAGCGTAGGTTCGAGCTCCTACGAGCAGTACTTC. This gives the protein CASSVGSSSYEQYF.